These T cell receptor beta chains were read from a single sample in a study of cytomegalovirus exposure and HLA in healthy donors. Here immunoSEQ multiplex PCR was the method, and the copy in TCRdb shows in-frame clones only, minus some. The sample records more than 150,000 clones, just under 80% being singletons. The sequencing input was PBMCs. The receptors shown here come from a woman between 25 and 40 years old in good health and CMV-seropositive. Both conserved end residues are part of each CDR3. The D gene is left open where the match is weak. Size is omitted from some rows. Given values are once, few, many or a class for expanded clones.

clone size: -
J gene: TRBJ2-1
V gene: TRBV9
D gene: TRBD2
CDR3 protein: CASSPHGGAQFF
CDR3 DNA: TGTGCCAGCAGCCCCCACGGGGGGGCCCAGTTCTTC

clone size: -
J gene: TRBJ2-1
V gene: TRBV4-1
D gene: TRBD1
CDR3 protein: CASSQVRDRVYEQFF
CDR3 DNA: TGCGCCAGCAGCCAAGTGCGGGACAGGGTTTATGAGCAGTTCTTC

clone size: -
J gene: TRBJ1-1
V gene: TRBV9
D gene: -
CDR3 protein: CASSPRGALEAFF
CDR3 DNA: TGTGCCAGCAGCCCTCGCGGGGCCCTTGAAGCTTTCTTT

clone size: -
J gene: TRBJ2-7
V gene: TRBV28
D gene: TRBD1
CDR3 protein: CASSLGGQGAGEQYF
CDR3 DNA: TGTGCCAGCAGTTTGGGGGGACAGGGGGCAGGCGAGCAGTACTTC

clone size: -
J gene: TRBJ2-5
V gene: TRBV5-1
D gene: TRBD1
CDR3 protein: CASSHRTGGIQETQYF
CDR3 DNA: TGCGCCAGCAGCCATCGGACAGGGGGGATACAAGAGACCCAGTACTTC

clone size: -
J gene: TRBJ2-1
V gene: TRBV15
D gene: TRBD2
CDR3 protein: CATSRDSLLAGEYNEQFF
CDR3 DNA: TGTGCCACCAGCAGAGATTCCCTACTAGCGGGAGAGTACAATGAGCAGTTCTTC

clone size: -
J gene: TRBJ1-3
V gene: TRBV10-3
D gene: -
CDR3 protein: CAISEQGNTIYF
CDR3 DNA: TGTGCCATCAGCGAACAGGGAAACACCATATATTTT

clone size: -
J gene: TRBJ2-7
V gene: TRBV4-1
D gene: -
CDR3 protein: CASSPERMGKNEQYF
CDR3 DNA: TGTGCCAGCAGCCCGGAGCGGATGGGGAAGAACGAGCAGTACTTC

clone size: -
J gene: TRBJ2-2
V gene: TRBV18
D gene: TRBD1
CDR3 protein: CASSPTGTENTGELFF
CDR3 DNA: TGTGCCAGCTCACCAACCGGGACAGAGAACACCGGGGAGCTGTTTTTT

clone size: -
J gene: TRBJ2-7
V gene: TRBV5-1
D gene: TRBD2
CDR3 protein: CASSPETSASYEQYF
CDR3 DNA: TGCGCCAGCAGCCCAGAGACTAGCGCATCCTACGAGCAGTACTTC

clone size: -
J gene: TRBJ1-1
V gene: TRBV7-8
D gene: TRBD1
CDR3 protein: CASSLSNWDRGPEAFF
CDR3 DNA: TGTGCCAGCAGCTTATCAAACTGGGACAGGGGGCCTGAAGCTTTCTTT

clone size: -
J gene: TRBJ2-5
V gene: TRBV28
D gene: TRBD1
CDR3 protein: CASRPTGGAETQYF
CDR3 DNA: TGTGCCAGCAGACCGACAGGGGGCGCGGAGACCCAGTACTTC

clone size: -
J gene: TRBJ1-2
V gene: TRBV4-1
D gene: TRBD1
CDR3 protein: CASSPRDREYGYTF
CDR3 DNA: TGTGCCAGCAGCCCACGGGACAGGGAGTATGGCTACACCTTC

clone size: few
J gene: TRBJ2-1
V gene: TRBV9
D gene: -
CDR3 protein: CASSVASLADNEQFF
CDR3 DNA: TGTGCCAGCAGCGTAGCTAGCCTCGCAGACAATGAGCAGTTCTTC

clone size: -
J gene: TRBJ2-5
V gene: TRBV2
D gene: -
CDR3 protein: CASTLGGETQYF
CDR3 DNA: TGTGCCAGTACCCTGGGAGGCGAGACCCAGTACTTC

clone size: -
J gene: TRBJ2-2
V gene: TRBV6-9
D gene: -
CDR3 protein: CASSYRGISLGDGDTGELFF
CDR3 DNA: TGTGCCAGCAGTTATCGCGGGATATCTTTGGGGGATGGGGACACCGGGGAGCTGTTTTTT

clone size: few
J gene: TRBJ2-7
V gene: TRBV7-9
D gene: -
CDR3 protein: CASSATDTYEQYF
CDR3 DNA: TGTGCCAGCAGCGCGACAGATACCTACGAGCAGTACTTC

clone size: -
J gene: TRBJ2-1
V gene: TRBV27
D gene: -
CDR3 protein: CASSSSVYNEQFF
CDR3 DNA: TGTGCCAGCAGCTCCTCCGTGTACAATGAGCAGTTCTTC

clone size: -
J gene: TRBJ2-5
V gene: TRBV15
D gene: TRBD2
CDR3 protein: CATSRGKKLAGAILGETQYF
CDR3 DNA: TGTGCCACCAGCAGAGGGAAGAAACTAGCGGGGGCTATTCTCGGAGAGACCCAGTACTTC

clone size: -
J gene: TRBJ1-5
V gene: TRBV6-1
D gene: -
CDR3 protein: CASQGGASNQPQHF
CDR3 DNA: TGTGCCAGTCAAGGGGGGGCGAGCAATCAGCCCCAGCATTTT

clone size: -
J gene: TRBJ1-2
V gene: TRBV10-1
D gene: -
CDR3 protein: CASSPGLKSGGYGYTF
CDR3 DNA: TGCGCCAGCAGCCCGGGGCTCAAGAGCGGGGGTTATGGCTACACCTTC

clone size: -
J gene: TRBJ1-2
V gene: TRBV5-1
D gene: TRBD1
CDR3 protein: CASSLAGPDRGYGYTF
CDR3 DNA: TGCGCCAGCAGCTTGGCAGGACCCGACAGGGGCTATGGCTACACCTTC

clone size: -
J gene: TRBJ2-5
V gene: TRBV5-6
D gene: TRBD2
CDR3 protein: CASSLGGLAGRLWAQYF
CDR3 DNA: TGTGCCAGCAGCTTGGGGGGACTAGCGGGACGATTATGGGCCCAGTACTTC

clone size: -
J gene: TRBJ1-1
V gene: TRBV10-3
D gene: -
CDR3 protein: CAITQGLGTEAFF
CDR3 DNA: TGTGCCATCACCCAGGGCTTAGGGACTGAAGCTTTCTTT

clone size: -
J gene: TRBJ2-7
V gene: TRBV11-2
D gene: -
CDR3 protein: CASNYAHEQYF
CDR3 DNA: TGTGCCAGCAACTACGCTCACGAGCAGTACTTC

clone size: -
J gene: TRBJ2-3
V gene: TRBV9
D gene: -
CDR3 protein: CASSGFPGLGTDTQYF
CDR3 DNA: TGTGCCAGCAGCGGCTTTCCGGGACTCGGCACAGATACGCAGTATTTT

clone size: -
J gene: TRBJ2-5
V gene: TRBV6-1
D gene: TRBD1
CDR3 protein: CASSGQAPETQYF
CDR3 DNA: TGTGCCAGCAGCGGACAGGCCCCAGAGACCCAGTACTTC

clone size: -
J gene: TRBJ1-2
V gene: TRBV11-2
D gene: -
CDR3 protein: CASSSLRTHGYTF
CDR3 DNA: TGTGCCAGCAGCTCCCTAAGAACTCATGGCTACACCTTC

clone size: -
J gene: TRBJ2-1
V gene: TRBV11-2
D gene: -
CDR3 protein: CASSFGSINEQFF
CDR3 DNA: TGTGCCAGCAGCTTTGGTAGCATCAATGAGCAGTTCTTC

clone size: -
J gene: TRBJ1-5
V gene: TRBV6-1
D gene: -
CDR3 protein: CASSTDEAVQHF
CDR3 DNA: TGTGCCAGCAGCACGGATGAGGCAGTCCAGCATTTT

clone size: -
J gene: TRBJ1-2
V gene: TRBV5-1
D gene: -
CDR3 protein: CASSFTGGADYGYTF
CDR3 DNA: TGCGCCAGCAGCTTTACGGGAGGGGCGGACTATGGCTACACCTTC

clone size: -
J gene: TRBJ2-6
V gene: TRBV6-1
D gene: -
CDR3 protein: CASSDRAGANVLTF
CDR3 DNA: TGTGCCAGCAGTGACAGGGCGGGGGCCAACGTCCTGACTTTC

clone size: -
J gene: TRBJ2-7
V gene: TRBV4-2
D gene: TRBD2
CDR3 protein: CASSHRTSGNSYEQYF
CDR3 DNA: TGTGCCAGCAGCCACCGGACTAGCGGCAACTCCTACGAGCAGTACTTC

clone size: -
J gene: TRBJ2-3
V gene: TRBV9
D gene: -
CDR3 protein: CASSVDKQGSTDTQYF
CDR3 DNA: TGTGCCAGCAGCGTGGATAAACAGGGTAGCACAGATACGCAGTATTTT

clone size: -
J gene: TRBJ1-1
V gene: TRBV6-5
D gene: -
CDR3 protein: CASSPWVGQGEAFF
CDR3 DNA: TGTGCCAGCAGCCCCTGGGTGGGGCAGGGCGAAGCTTTCTTT

clone size: few
J gene: TRBJ2-2
V gene: TRBV29-1
D gene: -
CDR3 protein: CSARGSGGELFF
CDR3 DNA: TGCAGCGCCCGCGGGTCGGGCGGGGAGCTGTTTTTT

clone size: few
J gene: TRBJ1-1
V gene: TRBV6-1
D gene: -
CDR3 protein: CATGVGAGNTEAFF
CDR3 DNA: TGTGCCACGGGAGTTGGGGCAGGCAACACTGAAGCTTTCTTT

clone size: -
J gene: TRBJ2-1
V gene: TRBV5-1
D gene: TRBD2
CDR3 protein: CASSWVSGRNNEQFF
CDR3 DNA: TGCGCCAGCAGCTGGGTAAGCGGGAGGAACAATGAGCAGTTCTTC

clone size: -
J gene: TRBJ2-1
V gene: TRBV11-1
D gene: TRBD1
CDR3 protein: CASSLEDRARWNEQFF
CDR3 DNA: TGTGCCAGCAGCTTAGAAGACAGGGCCAGGTGGAATGAGCAGTTCTTC

clone size: -
J gene: TRBJ2-5
V gene: TRBV2
D gene: TRBD2
CDR3 protein: CASRGTSGRGKETQYF
CDR3 DNA: TGTGCCAGCAGGGGGACTAGCGGGAGGGGGAAAGAGACCCAGTACTTC

clone size: -
J gene: TRBJ1-3
V gene: TRBV4-1
D gene: -
CDR3 protein: CASSQESTGTGGTSGNTIYF
CDR3 DNA: TGCGCCAGCAGCCAAGAATCCACCGGAACGGGGGGGACCTCTGGAAACACCATATATTTT

clone size: -
J gene: TRBJ1-1
V gene: TRBV29-1
D gene: TRBD1
CDR3 protein: CSVSSQGQPNTEAFF
CDR3 DNA: TGCAGCGTTTCGTCACAGGGGCAGCCGAACACTGAAGCTTTCTTT